Here is one T cell receptor (beta chain) with its context. This clone was detected once. What this receptor recognizes is not known. No clone much larger than this one lies a single base away; base qualities are absent. In Seattle, one collaborating source enrolled patients while the infection was active and tracked those patients longitudinally over the course of disease. The collaborating institutions used their own protocols to collect whole blood in K2EDTA tubes. For TCRbeta analysis, collaborator samples were shipped as frozen whole blood, as isolated PBMCs, or as DNA extracted from either sample type. The CDR1 and CDR2 encoded by the germline V gene (reference sequence) are LNHNV and YYDKDF. Spanning cysteine to phenylalanine, the CDR3 consists of 16 amino acids. This entry keeps only the CDR3 DNA: 48 bases, framed from base 1. V has 0 bases trimmed and J has 5 bases trimmed; junction bases matching no gene number 5.

The record originates from a study of blood T cell repertoires in COVID-19 (dated by TCRdb to the early 2020s). At the level of the whole study: The collaborator samples originated in the United States, Italy and Spain and spanned the acute and convalescent phases of COVID-19. The material from the prospective study consisted of cDNA or gDNA derived from T cells, B-cell-depleted T cells, or PBMCs. HLA class I and class II types, where available, came from metadata supplied by the sample provider rather than from assay-based typing. The samples were drawn from the first 160 participants of the ongoing ImmuneRACE study and from 1,254 subjects provided by 6 global collaborators. The repertoires were released in a freely available public database intended as a resource for research on the immune response to SARS-CoV-2. The dataset comprised deeply sampled blood TCRbeta repertoires from subjects exposed to, actively infected with, or recovered from COVID-19. The sample metadata nearly always contained a de-identified subject ID, COVID-19 status, age in years and sex.

Overall study results and their limits: Clinical and demographic metadata were provided uncurated, with the amount varying by source and participant.

The immunoSEQ Assay, a bias-controlled multiplex PCR, was used to amplify TCRbeta CDR3 regions from genomic DNA. The original methods were these. The number of nucleated cells in each sample was estimated from the amplification of reference gene primers within the assay. To quantify the absolute abundance of each unique TCRbeta CDR3 rearrangement, sequence reads were collapsed and filtered. Productive Simpson clonality was computed per sample as the square root of Simpson's diversity index over productive rearrangements. In TCRdb, the immuneACCESS table is reduced to in-frame sequences with V and J assigned. These tables do not hold every clone; where another copy was compared, an unresolved V gene accounts for under half, and the others remain unexplained. The V and J calls and clone size come from that table; D and trimming were worked out from the DNA. Here the sample has around 310,000 clones; around 90% occur a single time. The ten biggest clones cover around 0.98% of the sample.

This receptor was obtained from a woman between 40 and 50 years old with COVID-19, enrolled during active disease. This chain joins TRBV15 to TRBJ1-4, with 8 bases aligning to TRBD1. Sequencing was performed on peripheral blood. Here is the DNA: TGTGCCACCAGCAGAGATCGGACAGGGCAAAATGAAAAACTGTTTTTT. Its translation is CATSRDRTGQNEKLFF.